Listed below are T cell receptor beta chains from one sample, sequenced in a study of T cell responses to AZD1222 COVID-19 vaccine. Assay used: immunoSEQ multiplex PCR; TCRdb lists only in-frame clones, some missing. The sample contains under 200,000 clones, 85% to 95% of which appear only once. The sample consisted of peripheral blood, taken on day 0 of AZD1222 vaccination. Receptors were obtained from an adult in good health. CDR3s include the opening cysteine and the closing phenylalanine or tryptophan. Each record gives: V gene, J gene, D gene, clone size, CDR3 protein, CDR3 DNA. A D gene is named only where the DNA matches it firmly. Some rows mark clone size as missing; the rest say once, few, many or name a class of expanded clone.

TRBV9	TRBJ1-2	NA	NA	CASSVGAGQGYTF	TGTGCCAGCAGCGTAGGGGCGGGCCAAGGCTACACCTTC
TRBV7-9	TRBJ1-1	NA	NA	CASSLTVGGSLEAFF	TGTGCCAGCAGCCTCACGGTCGGTGGCAGCCTAGAAGCTTTCTTT
TRBV6-1	TRBJ2-7	NA	few	CASSEAGTRRLRDEQYF	TGTGCCAGCAGTGAAGCGGGGACTCGCCGCCTTAGGGACGAGCAGTACTTC
TRBV19	TRBJ2-7	NA	NA	CASSIITPGGSTYEQYF	TGTGCCAGTAGTATAATAACCCCCGGAGGGTCTACATACGAGCAGTACTTC
TRBV7-3	TRBJ1-1	TRBD1	once	CASSRQGSNTEAFF	TGTGCCAGCAGCCGACAGGGATCGAACACTGAAGCTTTCTTT
TRBV12-3/TRBV12-4	TRBJ1-2	NA	once	CASSPRVGYGYTF	TGTGCCAGCAGTCCCAGGGTGGGCTATGGCTACACCTTC
TRBV5-6	TRBJ1-5	NA	NA	CASSPDPGERVRGQPQHF	TGTGCCAGCAGCCCTGATCCCGGGGAGAGGGTACGGGGACAGCCCCAGCATTTT
TRBV7-3	TRBJ2-2	TRBD1	NA	CASSPRQGQSTGELFF	TGTGCCAGCAGCCCGCGACAGGGCCAGAGCACCGGGGAGCTGTTTTTT
TRBV13	TRBJ2-7	TRBD2	NA	CASGRAGEQYF	TGTGCCAGCGGGAGGGCGGGCGAGCAGTACTTC
TRBV2	TRBJ2-5	NA	NA	CASSDTLGRGGETQYF	TGTGCCAGCAGTGATACCCTGGGACGGGGTGGAGAGACCCAGTACTTC
TRBV23-1	TRBJ1-3	TRBD1	few	CASSQAGTGGFRNTIYF	TGCGCCAGCAGTCAAGCTGGGACAGGGGGCTTTAGAAACACCATATATTTT
TRBV2	TRBJ1-6	TRBD1	NA	CASSRDRGSPLHF	TGTGCCAGCAGCCGGGACAGGGGGTCACCCCTCCACTTT
TRBV6-2/TRBV6-3	TRBJ2-1	NA	NA	CASSNAPLTAYNEQFF	TGTGCCAGCAGCAACGCCCCTCTAACGGCCTACAATGAGCAGTTCTTC
TRBV5-1	TRBJ2-1	TRBD2	once	CASSLLASGNDEQFF	TGCGCCAGCAGCTTGTTGGCTAGCGGGAACGATGAGCAGTTCTTC
TRBV6-5	TRBJ1-4	NA	NA	CASSYGQEGEKLFF	TGTGCCAGCAGTTACGGACAAGAGGGTGAAAAACTGTTTTTT
TRBV6-2/TRBV6-3	TRBJ2-7	TRBD2	NA	CASSYSTSGGSYEQYF	TGTGCCAGCAGTTACTCTACCAGCGGGGGTTCCTACGAGCAGTACTTC
TRBV4-2	TRBJ1-4	TRBD1	NA	CASSQASGGLVIGLFF	TGTGCCAGCAGCCAAGCCTCAGGGGGCCTGGTTATTGGGCTGTTTTTT
TRBV5-1	TRBJ2-2	NA	NA	CASSLDGTTGELFF	TGCGCCAGCAGCTTGGATGGAACCACCGGGGAGCTGTTTTTT
TRBV27	TRBJ1-5	NA	NA	CASSPGSRQPQHF	TGTGCCAGCAGTCCAGGGTCCAGGCAGCCCCAGCATTTT
TRBV2	TRBJ2-2	TRBD1	NA	CASSVRTGGNTGELFF	TGTGCCAGCAGTGTTAGGACAGGGGGAAACACCGGGGAGCTGTTTTTT
TRBV5-1	TRBJ2-1	NA	NA	CASSLVGGSPYNEQFF	TGCGCCAGCAGCTTGGTAGGGGGGAGTCCCTACAATGAGCAGTTCTTC
TRBV5-1	TRBJ1-5	NA	NA	CASSLEGLSNQPQHF	TGCGCCAGCAGCTTGGAAGGGCTCAGCAATCAGCCCCAGCATTTT
TRBV14	TRBJ1-4	TRBD1	NA	CASSRGQVNEKLFF	TGTGCCAGCAGCCGGGGACAGGTTAATGAAAAACTGTTTTTT
TRBV6-5	TRBJ1-2	TRBD1	NA	CASRLEGQGGGYTF	TGTGCCAGCAGACTGGAGGGACAGGGAGGCGGCTACACCTTC